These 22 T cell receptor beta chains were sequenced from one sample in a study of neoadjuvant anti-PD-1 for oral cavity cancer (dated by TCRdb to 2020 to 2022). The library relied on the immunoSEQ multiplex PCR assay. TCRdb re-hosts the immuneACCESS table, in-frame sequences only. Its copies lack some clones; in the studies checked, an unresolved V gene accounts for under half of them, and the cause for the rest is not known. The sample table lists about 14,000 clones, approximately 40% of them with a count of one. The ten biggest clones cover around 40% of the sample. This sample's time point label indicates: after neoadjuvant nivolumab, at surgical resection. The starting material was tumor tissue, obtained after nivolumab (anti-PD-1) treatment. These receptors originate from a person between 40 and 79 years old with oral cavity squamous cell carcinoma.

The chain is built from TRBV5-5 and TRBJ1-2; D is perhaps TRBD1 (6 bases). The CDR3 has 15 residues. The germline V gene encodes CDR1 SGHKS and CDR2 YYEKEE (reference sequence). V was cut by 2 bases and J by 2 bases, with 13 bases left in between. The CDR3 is CASSFGRGANYGYTF. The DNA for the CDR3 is TGTGCCAGCAGCTTTGGCCGGGGGGCCAACTATGGCTACACCTTC.

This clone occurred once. The CDR3 loop is CASSPGTGRSDTQYF. DNA for the CDR3: TGTGCCAGCTCACCAGGGACAGGAAGGTCAGATACGCAGTATTTT. The chain combines TRBV18 with TRBJ2-3, with 8 bases matching TRBD1. V trimming: 2 bases; J trimming: 4 bases; junction bases outside the gene matches: 5. The CDR3 runs 15 residues. Germline CDR1 KGHSH, CDR2 LQKENI.

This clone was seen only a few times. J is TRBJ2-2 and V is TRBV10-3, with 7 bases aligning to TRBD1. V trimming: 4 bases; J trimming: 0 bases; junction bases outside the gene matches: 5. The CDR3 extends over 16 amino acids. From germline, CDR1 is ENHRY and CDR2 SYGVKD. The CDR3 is CAISAVTGSNTGELFF. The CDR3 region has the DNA TGTGCCATCAGTGCAGTGACAGGGTCGAACACCGGGGAGCTGTTTTTT.

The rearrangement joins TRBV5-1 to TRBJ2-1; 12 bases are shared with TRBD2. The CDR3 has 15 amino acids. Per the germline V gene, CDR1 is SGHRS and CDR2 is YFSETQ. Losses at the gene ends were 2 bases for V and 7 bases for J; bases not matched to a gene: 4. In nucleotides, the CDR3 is TGCGCCAGCAGCTTAGGACTAGCGGGGAGTAATGAGCAGTTCTTC. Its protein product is CASSLGLAGSNEQFF.

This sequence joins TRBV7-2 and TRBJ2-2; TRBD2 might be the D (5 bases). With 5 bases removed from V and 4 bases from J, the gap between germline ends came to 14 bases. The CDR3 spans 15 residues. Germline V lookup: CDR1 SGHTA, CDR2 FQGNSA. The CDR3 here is CASSLPGSGTGELFF. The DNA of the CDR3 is TGTGCCAGCAGCCTACCGGGGTCAGGCACCGGGGAGCTGTTTTTT.

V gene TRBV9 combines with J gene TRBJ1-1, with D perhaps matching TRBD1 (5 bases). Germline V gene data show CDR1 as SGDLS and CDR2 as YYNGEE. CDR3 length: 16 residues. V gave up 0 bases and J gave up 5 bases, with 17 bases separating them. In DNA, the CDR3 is TGTGCCAGCAGCGTAGGTCAGGGAACTAGTTGGACTGAAGCTTTCTTT. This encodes CASSVGQGTSWTEAFF.

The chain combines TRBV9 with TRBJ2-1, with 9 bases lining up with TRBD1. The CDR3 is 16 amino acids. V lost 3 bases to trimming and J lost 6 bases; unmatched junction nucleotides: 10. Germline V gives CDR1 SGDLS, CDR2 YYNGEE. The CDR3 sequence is CASSAPHGTGPNEQFF. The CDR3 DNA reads TGTGCCAGCAGCGCCCCCCACGGGACAGGGCCCAATGAGCAGTTCTTC.

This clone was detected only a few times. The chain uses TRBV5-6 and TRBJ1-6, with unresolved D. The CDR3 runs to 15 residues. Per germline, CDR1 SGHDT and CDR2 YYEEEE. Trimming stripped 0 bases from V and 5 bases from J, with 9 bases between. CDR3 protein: CASSLERGNNSPLHF. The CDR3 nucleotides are TGTGCCAGCAGCTTGGAACGTGGCAATAATTCACCCCTCCACTTT.

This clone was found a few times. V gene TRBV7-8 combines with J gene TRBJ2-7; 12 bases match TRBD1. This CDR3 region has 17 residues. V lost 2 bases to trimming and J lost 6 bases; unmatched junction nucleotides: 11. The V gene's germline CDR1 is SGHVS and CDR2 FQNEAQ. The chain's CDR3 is CASSLRIPGQGAFEQYF. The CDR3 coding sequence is TGTGCCAGCAGCTTACGTATACCGGGACAGGGGGCGTTCGAGCAGTACTTC.

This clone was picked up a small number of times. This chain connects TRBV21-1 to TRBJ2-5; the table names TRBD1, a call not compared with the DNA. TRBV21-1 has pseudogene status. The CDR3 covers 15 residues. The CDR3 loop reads CASNRTGLGGETQYF. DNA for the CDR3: TGTGCCAGCAACAGGACAGGGCTGGGTGGAGAGACCCAGTACTTC.

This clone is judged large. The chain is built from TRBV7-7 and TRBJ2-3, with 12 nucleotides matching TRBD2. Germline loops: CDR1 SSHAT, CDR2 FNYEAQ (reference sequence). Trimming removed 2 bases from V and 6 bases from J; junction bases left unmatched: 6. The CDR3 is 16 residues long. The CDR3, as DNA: TGTGCCAGCAGCTTAAGTCCTAGCGGGGGGGGTGATACGCAGTATTTT. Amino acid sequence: CASSLSPSGGGDTQYF.

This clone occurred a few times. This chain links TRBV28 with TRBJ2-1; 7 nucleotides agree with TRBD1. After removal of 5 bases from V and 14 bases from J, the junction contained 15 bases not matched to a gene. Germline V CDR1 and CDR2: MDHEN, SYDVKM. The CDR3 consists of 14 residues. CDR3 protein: CASSTSDRVGRKFF. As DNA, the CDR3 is TGTGCCAGCAGTACCTCAGACAGGGTGGGACGGAAGTTCTTC. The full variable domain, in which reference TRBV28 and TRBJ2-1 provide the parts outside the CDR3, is DVKVTQSSRYLVKRTGEKVFLECVQDMDHENMFWYRQDPGLGLRLIYFSYDVKMKEKGDIPEGYSVSREKKERFSLILESASTNQTSMYLCASSTSDRVGRKFFGPGTRLTVL.

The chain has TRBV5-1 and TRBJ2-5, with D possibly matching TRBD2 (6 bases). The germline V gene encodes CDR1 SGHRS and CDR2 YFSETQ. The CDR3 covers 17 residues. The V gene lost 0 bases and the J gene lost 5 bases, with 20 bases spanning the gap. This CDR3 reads CASSLASGRGGGETQYF. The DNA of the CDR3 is TGCGCCAGCAGCTTGGCTTCCGGGCGTGGAGGAGGGGAGACCCAGTACTTC. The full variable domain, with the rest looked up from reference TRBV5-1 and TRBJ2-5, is KAGVTQTPRYLIKTRGQQVTLSCSPISGHRSVSWYQQTPGQGLQFLFEYFSETQRNKGNFPGRFSGRQFSNSRSEMNVSTLELGDSALYLCASSLASGRGGGETQYFGPGTRLLVL.

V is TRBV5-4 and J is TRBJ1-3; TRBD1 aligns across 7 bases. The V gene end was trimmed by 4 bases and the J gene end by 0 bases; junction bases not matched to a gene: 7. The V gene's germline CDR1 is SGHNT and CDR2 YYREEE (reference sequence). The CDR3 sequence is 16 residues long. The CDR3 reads CASSRQGVNSGNTIYF. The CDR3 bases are TGTGCCAGCAGCCGACAGGGTGTGAACTCTGGAAACACCATATATTTT.

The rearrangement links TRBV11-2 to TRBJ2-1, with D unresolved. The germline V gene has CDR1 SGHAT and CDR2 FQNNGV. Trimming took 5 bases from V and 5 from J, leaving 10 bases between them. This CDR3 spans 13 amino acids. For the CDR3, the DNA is TGTGCCAGCAGCCCCCCTAACAACAATGAGCAGTTCTTC. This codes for CASSPPNNNEQFF.

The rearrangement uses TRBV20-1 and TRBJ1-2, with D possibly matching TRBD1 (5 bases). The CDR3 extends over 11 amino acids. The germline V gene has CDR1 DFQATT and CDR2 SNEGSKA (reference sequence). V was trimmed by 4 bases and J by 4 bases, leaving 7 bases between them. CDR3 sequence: CSATGSYGYTF. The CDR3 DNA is TGCAGTGCTACAGGGTCCTATGGCTACACCTTC.

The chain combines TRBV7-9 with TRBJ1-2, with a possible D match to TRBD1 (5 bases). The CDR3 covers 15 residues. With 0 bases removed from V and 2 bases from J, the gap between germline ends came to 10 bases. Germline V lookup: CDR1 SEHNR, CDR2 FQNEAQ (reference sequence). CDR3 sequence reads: CASSLAAEGNYGYTF. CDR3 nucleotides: TGTGCCAGCAGCTTAGCGGCGGAGGGGAACTATGGCTACACCTTC.

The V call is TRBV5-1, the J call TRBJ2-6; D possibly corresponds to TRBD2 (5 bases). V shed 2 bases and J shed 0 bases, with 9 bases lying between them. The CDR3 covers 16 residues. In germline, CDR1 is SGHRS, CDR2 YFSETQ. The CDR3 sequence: CASSFLRDSGANVLTF. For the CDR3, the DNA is TGCGCCAGCAGCTTTTTACGGGACTCTGGGGCCAACGTCCTGACTTTC.

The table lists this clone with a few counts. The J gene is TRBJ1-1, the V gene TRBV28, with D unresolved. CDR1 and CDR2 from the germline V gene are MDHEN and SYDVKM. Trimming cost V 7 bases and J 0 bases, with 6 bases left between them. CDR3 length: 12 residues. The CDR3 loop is CASTDMNTEAFF. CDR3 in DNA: TGTGCCAGCACAGACATGAACACTGAAGCTTTCTTT.

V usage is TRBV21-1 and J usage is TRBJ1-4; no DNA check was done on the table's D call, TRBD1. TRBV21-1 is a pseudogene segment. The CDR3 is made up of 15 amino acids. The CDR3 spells CASSSPTISKEKLFF. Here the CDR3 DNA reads TGTGCCAGCAGCTCACCGACAATTTCAAAAGAAAAACTGTTTTTT.

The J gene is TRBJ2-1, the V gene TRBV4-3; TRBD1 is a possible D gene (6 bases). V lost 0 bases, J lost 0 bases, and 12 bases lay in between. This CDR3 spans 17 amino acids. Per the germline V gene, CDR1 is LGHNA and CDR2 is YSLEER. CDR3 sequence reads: CASSQDFRGSSYNEQFF. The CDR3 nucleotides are TGCGCCAGCAGCCAAGACTTTAGGGGGAGCTCCTACAATGAGCAGTTCTTC.

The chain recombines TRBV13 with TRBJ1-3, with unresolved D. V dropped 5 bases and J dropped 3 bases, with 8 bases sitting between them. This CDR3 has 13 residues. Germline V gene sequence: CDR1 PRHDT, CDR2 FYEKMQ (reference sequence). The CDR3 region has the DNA TGTGCCAGCAGCCCAGGCCTTGGAAACACCATATATTTT. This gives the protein CASSPGLGNTIYF.